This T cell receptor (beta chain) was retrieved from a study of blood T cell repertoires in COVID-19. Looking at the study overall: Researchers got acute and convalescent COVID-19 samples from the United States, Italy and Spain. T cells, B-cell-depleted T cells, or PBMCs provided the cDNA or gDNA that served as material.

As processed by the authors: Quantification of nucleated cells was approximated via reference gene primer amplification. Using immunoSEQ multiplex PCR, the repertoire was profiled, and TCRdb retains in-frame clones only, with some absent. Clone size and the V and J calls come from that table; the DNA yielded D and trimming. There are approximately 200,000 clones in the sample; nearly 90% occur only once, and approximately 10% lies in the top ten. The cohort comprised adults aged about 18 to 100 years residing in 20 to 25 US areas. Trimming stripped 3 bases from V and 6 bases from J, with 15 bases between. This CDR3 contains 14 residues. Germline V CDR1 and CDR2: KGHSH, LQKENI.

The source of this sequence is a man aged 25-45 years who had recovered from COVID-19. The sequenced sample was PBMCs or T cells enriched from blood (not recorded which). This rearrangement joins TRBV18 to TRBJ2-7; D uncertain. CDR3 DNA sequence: TGTGCCAGCTCACCCCAGACTGCTTTGGGCGAGCAGTACTTC. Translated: CASSPQTALGEQYF.